The clone carrying this TCR beta chain showed up just a few times. The target antigen is unknown. The sample originates from a study of CD8+ T cells in alopecia areata. Overall study context: Tofacitinib therapy lasting 6 to 18 months was followed by 6 months off drug.

Between the trimmed V and J ends, which lost 0 bases and 7 bases, there was a span of 13 bases. CDR1 GTSNPN and CDR2 SVGIG come from the germline V gene (reference sequence). The CDR3 is 15 residues long. The authors extracted RNA and reverse transcribed it into cDNA as the sequencing template. Sequenced by immunoSEQ multiplex PCR; TCRdb stores in-frame clones only, minus some. The sample holds 200,000 to 250,000 clones, around 62% seen once. Findings and limits, study-wide: Scalp sample data also include resident alphabeta T cells from normal skin. Lesional scalp displayed greater clonality than normal scalp, most notably in alopecia totalis/universalis.

Peripheral blood, together with lesional scalp punch biopsies, was collected from alopecia areata patients. This receptor was identified in a human donor with alopecia areata. V usage is TRBV30 and J usage is TRBJ1-6; perhaps TRBD1 as D (5 bases). Sequencing used CD4+ T cells sorted from blood, obtained at week 0. DNA for the CDR3: TGTGCCTGGAGTGTACAGCAGGGACCCAATTCACCCCTCCACTTT. This sequence encodes CAWSVQQGPNSPLHF.